One sample yielded the 21 T cell receptor beta chains listed below, sequenced in a study of shared clonotypes between healthy human individuals. Naive CD8 populations comprised CD45RO-negative cells positively selected for CCR7, excluding terminally differentiated effector memory CD45RA+ cells. TCRdb keeps only in-frame clones here, not all; method: immunoSEQ multiplex PCR. Of about 600,000 clones in the sample, 95% to 96% were seen once. Sample: naive CD8+ T cells sorted from blood. Every receptor here comes from a woman aged 25 to 39 in good health.

The J gene is TRBJ2-5, the V gene TRBV15, with 10 bases lining up with TRBD1. CDR3 length: 15 amino acids. Germline values: CDR1 LNHNV, CDR2 YYDKDF (reference sequence). Trimming took 3 bases from V and 2 from J; bases not matched to a gene: 3. CDR3 bases: TGTGCCACCAGCAGGGAGGACAGGGGGCAAGAGACCCAGTACTTC. It is translated as CATSREDRGQETQYF.

This chain links TRBV27 with TRBJ2-1, with D tentatively TRBD2 (6 bases). The CDR3 covers 18 residues. Germline-derived CDR1 and CDR2 are MNHEY and SMNVEV (reference sequence). Trimming stripped 1 base from V and 4 bases from J, with 20 bases between. CDR3 DNA: TGTGCCAGCAGTTTATGGACCGTTAGGAGACGGGGGTACAATGAGCAGTTCTTC. It translates to CASSLWTVRRRGYNEQFF.

This clone was observed once. Other nucleotide sequences from this sample produce the same CDR3. The V gene is TRBV11-2, the J gene TRBJ2-7; no clear D. The V and J ends lost 1 base and 0 bases respectively, with 4 bases between them. Germline CDR1 and CDR2: SGHAT and FQNNGV. The CDR3 is 13 residues long. The CDR3 protein is CASSLVSSYEQYF. The CDR3 DNA reads as TGTGCCAGCAGCTTAGTGAGCTCCTACGAGCAGTACTTC.

V gene TRBV5-1 combines with J gene TRBJ2-1, with TRBD2 matching over 11 bases. Germline V gene lookup returns CDR1 SGHRS and CDR2 YFSETQ. The V segment lost 1 base and the J segment 7 bases; nucleotides outside the gene matches: 4. The CDR3 is made up of 15 amino acids. CDR3 sequence reads: CASSLPTSGANEQFF. CDR3 DNA sequence: TGCGCCAGCAGCTTGCCGACTAGCGGGGCGAATGAGCAGTTCTTC.

The chain is built from TRBV27 and TRBJ1-1; D call uncertain. Germline lookup yields CDR1 MNHEY and CDR2 SMNVEV (reference sequence). V dropped 4 bases and J dropped 1 base, with 13 bases sitting between them. This CDR3 has 15 amino acids. CDR3 sequence: CASSYQTIRNTEAFF. CDR3 sequence (DNA): TGTGCCAGCAGTTACCAGACTATTCGGAACACTGAAGCTTTCTTT.

This rearrangement joins TRBV9 to TRBJ2-1; D uncertain. Germline-derived CDR1 and CDR2 are SGDLS and YYNGEE. The CDR3 is 15 amino acids. Deletions cut 4 bases from V and 0 bases from J, with 11 bases between. The CDR3 here is CASSSLTSSYNEQFF. CDR3 in DNA: TGTGCCAGCAGCTCCCTCACAAGCTCCTACAATGAGCAGTTCTTC.

The V gene is TRBV7-2, the J gene TRBJ1-2; D call uncertain. Per the germline V gene, CDR1 is SGHTA and CDR2 is FQGNSA. The CDR3 extends over 16 amino acids. The V gene lost 5 bases and the J gene lost 4 bases, with 20 bases spanning the gap. The CDR3 sequence is CASSPGIFLDPYGYTF. The CDR3 bases are TGTGCCAGCAGCCCTGGGATTTTCCTCGATCCCTATGGCTACACCTTC.

The chain is built from TRBV27 and TRBJ2-5, with TRBD2 as a possible D gene (5 bases). The J call is uncertain, as TRBJ2-7 better fits the DNA end. The germline CDR1 and CDR2 sequences are MNHEY and SMNVEV (reference sequence). The CDR3 runs 13 residues. The CDR3 DNA is TGTGCCAGCTCAGAGCAGCGGAGCTACGAGCAGTACTTC. Its protein product is CASSEQRSYEQYF.

The rearrangement links TRBV11-3 to TRBJ2-1; D remains ambiguous. This CDR3 region has 13 residues. Trimming took 0 bases from V and 4 from J, leaving 4 bases between them. Germline loops: CDR1 SGHNT, CDR2 YENEEA. The CDR3 sequence is CASSLDGYNEQFF. CDR3 nucleotides: TGTGCCAGCAGCTTAGATGGATACAATGAGCAGTTCTTC.

The rearrangement links TRBV19 to TRBJ2-7; D possibly corresponds to TRBD2 (6 bases). This CDR3 has 16 residues. The ends were cut back, 3 bases at V and 0 bases at J, with 15 bases in the middle. Germline lookup yields CDR1 LNHDA and CDR2 SQIVND (reference sequence). The CDR3 reads CASSIKAGVSSYEQYF. The CDR3 DNA reads TGTGCCAGTAGTATCAAAGCGGGTGTTAGCTCCTACGAGCAGTACTTC.

This clone is a singleton in its sample. The V gene is TRBV2, the J gene TRBJ2-2, with 7 bases aligning to TRBD2. Germline V CDR1 and CDR2: SNHLY, FYNNEI. The CDR3 extends over 17 amino acids. J gave up 8 bases and V 8 bases, and 20 bases lay outside the gene matches. The CDR3 loop reads CASSSDKGGSKGGELFF. In nucleotides, the CDR3 is TGTGCCAGCTCCAGCGATAAGGGCGGGAGTAAAGGTGGGGAGCTGTTTTTT. Variable domain in full (rest from reference TRBV2 and TRBJ2-2): EPEVTQTPSHQVTQMGQEVILRCVPISNHLYFYWYRQILGQKVEFLVSFYNNEISEKSEIFDDQFSVERPDGSNFTLKIRSTKLEDSAMYFCASSSDKGGSKGGELFFGEGSRLTVL.

This sequence joins TRBV4-1 and TRBJ2-3, with D uncertain. CDR3 length equals 14 residues. Trimming pared 1 base from V and 2 bases from J, leaving 7 bases between. Germline CDR1 and CDR2: MGHRA and YSYEKL. The CDR3 here is CASSQVPHTDTQYF. The CDR3 DNA follows: TGCGCCAGCAGCCAAGTGCCCCACACAGATACGCAGTATTTT.

The gene calls are TRBV27 and TRBJ2-3; weak D call: TRBD2 (6 bases). V lost 1 base, J lost 4 bases, and 12 bases lay in between. The CDR3 runs to 15 residues. From germline, CDR1 is MNHEY and CDR2 SMNVEV (reference sequence). CDR3 coding DNA: TGTGCCAGCAGTTTATTCAAACCGGGGGCAGATACGCAGTATTTT. Amino acids: CASSLFKPGADTQYF.

The chain uses TRBV5-6 and TRBJ2-7; 7 nucleotides align to TRBD2. The length of the CDR3 is 15 residues. J lost 3 bases, V lost 4 bases, and 10 bases had no gene match. Germline values: CDR1 SGHDT, CDR2 YYEEEE. The CDR3: CASSTSGEPFYEQYF. The CDR3 coding sequence is TGTGCCAGCAGCACCAGCGGGGAGCCTTTCTACGAGCAGTACTTC. The full variable domain, with the rest looked up from reference TRBV5-6 and TRBJ2-7, is DAGVTQSPTHLIKTRGQQVTLRCSPKSGHDTVSWYQQALGQGPQFIFQYYEEEERQRGNFPDRFSGHQFPNYSSELNVNALLLGDSALYLCASSTSGEPFYEQYFGPGTRLTVT.

The chain uses TRBV28 and TRBJ1-1; a possible D gene is TRBD1 (6 bases). In germline, CDR1 is MDHEN, CDR2 SYDVKM. Trimming cost V 3 bases and J 1 base, with 9 bases left between them. This CDR3 is built from 14 residues. The CDR3, as DNA: TGTGCCAGCAGTTTGGCCAGGGGGAACACTGAAGCTTTCTTT. The encoded protein is CASSLARGNTEAFF.

The J gene is TRBJ2-3, the V gene TRBV9; 16 bases are a match to TRBD2. CDR1 is SGDLS, CDR2 YYNGEE, per germline. CDR3 size: 18 residues. Trimming removed 4 bases from V and 3 bases from J; junction bases left unmatched: 8. CDR3 nucleotide sequence: TGTGCCAGCAGCCCCGGGACTAGCGGGAGGGCCGGAACAGATACGCAGTATTTT. Translation: CASSPGTSGRAGTDTQYF.

The V gene is TRBV4-1, the J gene TRBJ2-7; D perhaps matches TRBD1 (5 bases). The CDR3 is 15 residues long. Germline V gene data show CDR1 as MGHRA and CDR2 as YSYEKL. With 0 bases removed from V and 4 bases from J, the gap between germline ends came to 13 bases. Here the CDR3 DNA reads TGCGCCAGCAGCCAAGATGACAGCTATCAATACGAGCAGTACTTC. Amino acids: CASSQDDSYQYEQYF.

The chain recombines TRBV27 with TRBJ2-2; 9 bases line up with TRBD2. There are 15 residues in the CDR3. Germline V gives CDR1 MNHEY, CDR2 SMNVEV (reference sequence). The V gene end was trimmed by 6 bases and the J gene end by 10 bases; junction bases not matched to a gene: 12. The CDR3 loop reads CASSLGLAGSVELFF. As DNA, the CDR3 is TGTGCCAGCAGCCTCGGTCTAGCGGGGTCAGTGGAGCTGTTTTTT.

Concerning this clone: Additional DNA sequences in this sample encode the identical CDR3. This chain connects TRBV5-1 to TRBJ2-7, with TRBD1 identical over 12 bases. There are 14 residues in the CDR3. V gave up 4 bases and J gave up 4 bases; unmatched junction bases: 3. Looked up from germline, CDR1 is SGHRS and CDR2 is YFSETQ. DNA of the CDR3: TGCGCCAGCAGCCCGGGACAGGGGGCGTACGAGCAGTACTTC. This translates into CASSPGQGAYEQYF.

The V and J genes are TRBV16 and TRBJ2-7; perhaps TRBD2 as D (6 bases). The V gene lost 1 base and the J gene lost 6 bases, with 7 bases spanning the gap. Germline CDR1 and CDR2: KGHSY and FQNENV. CDR3 length: 12 amino acids. CDR3 coding DNA: TGTGCCAGCAGCCAATTGGGAGGCGAGCAGTACTTC. Translated, it gives CASSQLGGEQYF. The full variable domain, completed using reference TRBV16 and TRBJ2-7, is GEEVAQTPKHLVRGEGQKAKLYCAPIKGHSYVFWYQQVLKNEFKFLISFQNENVFDETGMPKERFSAKCLPNSPCSLEIQATKLEDSAVYFCASSQLGGEQYFGPGTRLTVT.

The chain recombines TRBV19 with TRBJ2-6; D perhaps matches TRBD1 (6 bases). V was clipped by 5 bases and J by 0 bases, with 8 bases between them. CDR1 and CDR2 from the germline V gene are LNHDA and SQIVND (reference sequence). CDR3 size: 15 residues. CDR3 sequence reads: CASSQGSSGANVLTF. The CDR3 region has the DNA TGTGCCAGTAGTCAGGGGAGCTCTGGGGCCAACGTCCTGACTTTC.